This passage covers 3 T cell receptor beta chains from one sample sequenced in a study of T cell repertoires in aging, cancer and after chemotherapy (dated by TCRdb to about 2019). TCR beta rearrangements were amplified from genomic DNA isolated from peripheral blood, not from sorted cells or RNA. The run used an Illumina MiSeq. Multiplex touch-down PCR with a mixed TRB-A/B primer pool was used to amplify rearranged TRB sequences covering the V, D and J segments. TCRdb cleaned the public reads at Q25 with fastp, built clones with MiXCR and kept in-frame beta chains. Rows are combined by CDR3 protein, so each entry shows the most common genes and DNA. Present in this sample are 4,000 to 5,000 distinct CDR3 sequences, about a quarter of which were seen just once. The ten largest make up more than 40% of the sample. Sequencing was done on a sample of blood. The receptors originated from a human donor with a blood cancer.

Only a few counts were recorded for this clonotype. J is TRBJ2-1 and V is TRBV24-1; TRBD2 aligns across 7 bases. The CDR3 has 14 amino acids. CDR1 is KGHDR and CDR2 is SFDVKD in the germline V gene. The J segment lost 12 bases and the V segment lost 4 bases, leaving 11 bases of the junction unmatched. The CDR3 DNA is TGTGCCACCAGTGAAAACCCCGGGGGGAAAGGGCAGTTCTTC. Translating gives CATSENPGGKGQFF.

This clonotype was picked up one time. An end of the junction does not agree with germline; a read error may underlie this. The chain joins TRBV5-6 to TRBJ1-6; no reliable D call. The CDR3 is 16 amino acids. Germline V lookup: CDR1 SGHDT, CDR2 YYEEEE. CDR3 sequence reads: CASSLGGSSYNSPLHF. The CDR3, as DNA: TGCGCCAGCAGCCTTGGAGGGAGCTCCTATAATTCACCCCTCCACTTT.

This clonotype rates as medium-sized. The CDR3 coding sequence is TGTGCCAGCAGCCAAACTTACAATGAGCAGTTCTTC. Translation: CASSQTYNEQFF. The V and J genes are TRBV13 and TRBJ2-1; D unclear. V lost 5 bases and J 4 bases, leaving 6 bases between the germline ends. From germline, CDR1 is PRHDT and CDR2 FYEKMQ (reference sequence). The CDR3 spans 12 residues.